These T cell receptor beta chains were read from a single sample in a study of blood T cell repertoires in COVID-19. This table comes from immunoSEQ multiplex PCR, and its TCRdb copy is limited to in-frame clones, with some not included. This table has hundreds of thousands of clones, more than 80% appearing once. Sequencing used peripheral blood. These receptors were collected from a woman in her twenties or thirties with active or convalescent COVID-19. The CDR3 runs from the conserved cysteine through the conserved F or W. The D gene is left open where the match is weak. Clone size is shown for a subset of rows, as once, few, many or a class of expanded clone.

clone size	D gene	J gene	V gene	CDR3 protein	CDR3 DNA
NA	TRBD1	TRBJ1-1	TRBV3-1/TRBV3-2	CASSPRTGGINTEAFF	TGTGCCAGCAGCCCCCGGACAGGGGGCATTAACACTGAAGCTTTCTTT
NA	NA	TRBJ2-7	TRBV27	CASSFTGAHEQYF	TGTGCCAGCAGTTTCACGGGAGCCCACGAGCAGTACTTC
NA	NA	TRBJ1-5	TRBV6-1	CASSEKNRGWGQPQHF	TGTGCCAGCAGTGAAAAAAACCGGGGGTGGGGTCAGCCCCAGCATTTT
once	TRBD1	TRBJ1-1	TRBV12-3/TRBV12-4	CASSSRQGAEAFF	TGTGCCAGCAGTTCTAGACAGGGGGCCGAAGCTTTCTTT
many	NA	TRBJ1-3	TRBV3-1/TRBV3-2	CASSQVERVSGNTIYF	TGTGCCAGCAGCCAAGTAGAACGGGTCTCTGGAAACACCATATATTTT
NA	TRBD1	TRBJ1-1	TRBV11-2	CASSLEGGVTEAFF	TGTGCCAGCAGCTTAGAAGGGGGCGTCACTGAAGCTTTCTTT
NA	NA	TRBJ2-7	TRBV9	CASSVNHLPLEQYF	TGTGCCAGCAGCGTAAACCACTTACCGCTCGAGCAGTACTTC
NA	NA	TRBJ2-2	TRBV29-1	CSVEAENTGELFF	TGCAGCGTTGAGGCCGAAAACACCGGGGAGCTGTTTTTT
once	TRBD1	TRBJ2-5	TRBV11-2	CASSINDRGRRETQYF	TGTGCCAGCAGCATAAATGACAGGGGGCGGCGGGAGACCCAGTACTTC
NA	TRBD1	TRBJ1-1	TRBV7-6	CASSLDPPGQVSMNTEAFF	TGTGCCAGCAGCTTAGATCCCCCGGGACAGGTATCGATGAACACTGAAGCTTTCTTT
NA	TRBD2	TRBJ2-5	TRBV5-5	CASSSGTSGGAEETQYF	TGTGCCAGCAGCAGTGGGACTAGCGGGGGGGCGGAAGAGACCCAGTACTTC
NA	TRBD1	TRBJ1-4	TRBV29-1	CSVELTLSAGGHEKLFF	TGCAGCGTTGAGCTTACCCTCTCCGCAGGGGGACACGAAAAACTGTTTTTT
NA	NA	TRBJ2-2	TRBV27	CASSNQGTGELFF	TGTGCCAGCAGCAACCAGGGGACCGGGGAGCTGTTTTTT
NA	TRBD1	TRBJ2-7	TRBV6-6	CASSTNRGEQYF	TGTGCCAGCAGCACCAACAGGGGCGAGCAGTACTTC
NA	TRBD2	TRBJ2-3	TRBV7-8	CASSLLLAGDNTQYF	TGTGCCAGCAGCTTATTACTAGCGGGGGATAATACGCAGTATTTT
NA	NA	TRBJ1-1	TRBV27	CASSWDTGNTEAFF	TGTGCCAGCAGTTGGGACACTGGGAACACTGAAGCTTTCTTT
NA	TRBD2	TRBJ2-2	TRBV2	CASSPNLAGGLTGELFF	TGTGCCAGCAGTCCCAACCTAGCGGGAGGGCTTACCGGGGAGCTGTTTTTT
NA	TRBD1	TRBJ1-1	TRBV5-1	CASSPGQVKNTEAFF	TGCGCCAGCAGCCCTGGACAGGTAAAGAACACTGAAGCTTTCTTT
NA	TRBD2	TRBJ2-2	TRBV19	CASSATSGTGELFF	TGTGCCAGTAGTGCCACTAGCGGCACCGGGGAGCTGTTTTTT
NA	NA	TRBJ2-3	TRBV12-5	CASGLYQGIGTDTQYF	TGTGCTAGTGGTTTGTATCAGGGGATAGGGACAGATACGCAGTATTTT
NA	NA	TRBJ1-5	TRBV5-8	CASSAQASQPQHF	TGTGCCAGCAGCGCCCAGGCATCTCAGCCCCAGCATTTT
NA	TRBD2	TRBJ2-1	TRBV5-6	CASSRGLAGGEQFF	TGTGCCAGCAGTCGGGGACTAGCGGGAGGTGAGCAGTTCTTC
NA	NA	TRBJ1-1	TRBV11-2	CASRNPHVGAGTEAFF	TGTGCCAGCAGGAACCCTCACGTGGGGGCCGGAACTGAAGCTTTCTTT
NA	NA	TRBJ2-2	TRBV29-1	CSVEEAGTNTGELFF	TGCAGCGTTGAAGAGGCGGGGACGAACACCGGGGAGCTGTTTTTT
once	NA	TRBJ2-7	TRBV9	CASSTGTETLAHEQYF	TGTGCCAGCAGCACAGGCACCGAGACATTAGCCCACGAGCAGTACTTC
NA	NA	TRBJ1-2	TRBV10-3	CAISERGGSGTF	TGTGCCATCAGTGAACGGGGGGGAAGTGGAACCTTC
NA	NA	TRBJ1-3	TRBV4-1	CASSQVPGSGNTIYF	TGCGCCAGCAGCCAAGTCCCGGGATCTGGAAACACCATATATTTT
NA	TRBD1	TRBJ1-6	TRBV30	CAWRTGVWNSPLHF	TGTGCCTGGCGGACAGGCGTATGGAATTCACCCCTCCACTTT
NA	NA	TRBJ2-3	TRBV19	CASTFGSPHYSTDTQYF	TGTGCCAGTACTTTTGGGAGCCCGCATTATAGCACAGATACGCAGTATTTT
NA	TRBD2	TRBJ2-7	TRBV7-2	CASSLAFLSGRGNEQYF	TGTGCCAGCAGCTTAGCCTTCCTTAGCGGGAGGGGGAACGAGCAGTACTTC
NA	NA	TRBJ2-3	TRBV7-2	CASSLGGVWSSTDTQYF	TGTGCCAGCAGCTTAGGCGGGGTTTGGAGTAGCACAGATACGCAGTATTTT
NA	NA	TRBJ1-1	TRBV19	CASSPTWNTEAFF	TGTGCCAGTAGTCCTACCTGGAACACTGAAGCTTTCTTT
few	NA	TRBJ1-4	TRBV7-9	CASSEKTGFNEKLFF	TGTGCCAGCAGCGAAAAAACAGGGTTTAATGAAAAACTGTTTTTT
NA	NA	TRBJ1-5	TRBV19	CASSTRQAYSNQPQHF	TGTGCCAGTAGTACGCGACAGGCATATAGCAATCAGCCCCAGCATTTT
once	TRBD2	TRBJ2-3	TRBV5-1	CASSFGTSGTTDTQYF	TGCGCCAGCAGCTTCGGGACTAGCGGCACAACAGATACGCAGTATTTT
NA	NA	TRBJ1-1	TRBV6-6	CASRPGTSHMNTEAFF	TGTGCCAGCAGGCCGGGGACTTCCCATATGAACACTGAAGCTTTCTTT
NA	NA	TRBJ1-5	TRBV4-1	CASSQDWGLQPQHF	TGCGCCAGCAGCCAAGACTGGGGACTTCAGCCCCAGCATTTT
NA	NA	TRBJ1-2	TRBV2	CASSELEGSGGYTF	TGTGCCAGCAGTGAATTGGAGGGAAGTGGGGGCTACACCTTC
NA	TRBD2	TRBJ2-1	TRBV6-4	CASSQGLAGFNEQFF	TGTGCCAGCAGTCAGGGACTAGCGGGGTTCAATGAGCAGTTCTTC
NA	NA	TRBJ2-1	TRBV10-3	CAISESGYSGEQFF	TGTGCCATCAGTGAGTCGGGTTACTCAGGGGAGCAGTTCTTC
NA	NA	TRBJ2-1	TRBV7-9	CASSHRDSYNEQFF	TGTGCCAGCAGCCACCGGGACTCCTACAATGAGCAGTTCTTC
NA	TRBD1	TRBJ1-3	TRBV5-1	CASSLTGGKDTIYF	TGCGCCAGCAGCTTGACAGGGGGCAAGGACACCATATATTTT
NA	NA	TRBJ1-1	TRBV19	CASSTSPLSGTEAFF	TGTGCCAGTAGTACCTCCCCGTTGTCGGGCACTGAAGCTTTCTTT
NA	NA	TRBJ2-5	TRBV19	CASSIGRPEGTQYF	TGTGCCAGTAGTATAGGTAGGCCAGAGGGGACCCAGTACTTC
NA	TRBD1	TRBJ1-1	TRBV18	CASSPVPGQGSFAEAFF	TGTGCCAGCTCACCTGTCCCGGGACAGGGGAGTTTCGCTGAAGCTTTCTTT
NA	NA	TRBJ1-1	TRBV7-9	CASSLIQMTEAFF	TGTGCCAGCAGCTTAATCCAGATGACTGAAGCTTTCTTT
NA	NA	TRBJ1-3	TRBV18	CASSSGLPLGSGNTIYF	TGTGCCAGCTCATCGGGACTGCCTTTGGGCTCTGGAAACACCATATATTTT
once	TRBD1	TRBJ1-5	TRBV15	CATSRGRGPHQPQHF	TGTGCCACCAGCAGAGGCAGGGGGCCCCATCAGCCCCAGCATTTT
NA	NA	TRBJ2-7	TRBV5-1	CASSLGAGIISYEQYF	TGCGCCAGCAGCTTGGGTGCAGGGATTATCTCCTACGAGCAGTACTTC